This T cell receptor (beta chain) was sequenced in a study of post-analysis software for immune sequencing data. Study-wide points: Comparison of patients with controls showed five TRBV segments more frequent in patients, TRBV5-6, TRBV5-1 and TRBV20-1 among them. Compared against controls, patients with multiple sclerosis displayed significantly lower normalized Chao1 diversity.

A note on this clonotype: Its antigen is currently unknown.

The CDR3 sequence is 15 residues long. CDR1 and CDR2 (germline): LGHNA, YNFKEQ. Trimming removed 4 bases at V and 6 bases at J, with 16 bases between. TCR beta libraries were prepared from cDNA with unique molecular identifiers. Each sample of about 1 to 10 million input T cells yielded roughly 0.5 million cDNA molecules, so each molecule approximated one T cell. TCRdb analysed the PCR reads with MiXCR anew, one entry per CDR3 protein. The sample has about 430,000 distinct CDR3 sequences; 35% to 45% are singletons. Sequencing input: blood. The clonotype comes from a girl between 2 and 10 years old with multiple sclerosis. The gene calls are TRBV4-2 and TRBJ2-1; the D is unclear. The CDR3 DNA reads TGTGCCAGCAGCCGAGGACCTCTGGGCGGCAATGAGCAGTTCTTC. Translated, it gives CASSRGPLGGNEQFF.